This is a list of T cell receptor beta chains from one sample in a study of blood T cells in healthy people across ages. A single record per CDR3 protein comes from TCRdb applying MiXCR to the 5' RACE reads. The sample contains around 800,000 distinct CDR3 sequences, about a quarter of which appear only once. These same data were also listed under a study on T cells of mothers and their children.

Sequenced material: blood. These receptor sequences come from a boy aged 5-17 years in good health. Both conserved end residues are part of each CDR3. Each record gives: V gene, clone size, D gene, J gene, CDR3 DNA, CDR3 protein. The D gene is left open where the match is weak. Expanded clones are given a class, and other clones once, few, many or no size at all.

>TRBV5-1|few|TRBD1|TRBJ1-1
TGCGCCAGCAGCATCGGACAGGGGAACACTGAAGCTTTCTTT
CASSIGQGNTEAFF
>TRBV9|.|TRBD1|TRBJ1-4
TGTGCCAGCAGCGTAGGCCGTGGGGACAGTGCGCGAGAAAAACTGTTTTTT
CASSVGRGDSAREKLFF
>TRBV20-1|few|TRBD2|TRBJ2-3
TGCAGTGCTAGAGATTACAAGCGGGGGGCGACAGATACGCAGTATTTT
CSARDYKRGATDTQYF
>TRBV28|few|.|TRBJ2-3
TGTGCCAGCAGGTTAGCCGTTACTAGGGTCGTACGCACAGATACGCAGTATTTT
CASRLAVTRVVRTDTQYF
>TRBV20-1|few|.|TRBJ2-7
TGCAGTGGAAAGGGGGGGATGGGCTACGAGCAGTACTTC
CSGKGGMGYEQYF
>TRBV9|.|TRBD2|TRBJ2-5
TGTGCCAGCAGCGTAGCCAGCGGGGGAACAGAGACCCAGTACTTC
CASSVASGGTETQYF
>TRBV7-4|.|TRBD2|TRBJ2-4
TGTGCCAGCAGCCGTCCCCGGCTAGCGGGGGACTTAGCCAAAAACATTCAGTACTTC
CASSRPRLAGDLAKNIQYF
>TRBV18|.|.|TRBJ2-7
TGTGCCAGCTCACCCCCTGGGGCATCGGGAGAGCAGTACTTC
CASSPPGASGEQYF
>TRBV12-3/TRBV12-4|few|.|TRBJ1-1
TGTGCCAGCAGTTTAGCGCGAGGCAGGGTAACTGAAGCTTTCTTT
CASSLARGRVTEAFF
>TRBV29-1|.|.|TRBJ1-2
TGCAGCGTTGGCCTTTCAACAGAGCACTATGGCTACACCTTC
CSVGLSTEHYGYTF
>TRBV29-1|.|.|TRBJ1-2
TGCAGCGTTGTAGGGTATGGCTACACCTTC
CSVVGYGYTF
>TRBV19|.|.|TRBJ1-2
TGTGCCAGTAGCGGGACATCTAGGGGCTTCTATGGCTACACCTTC
CASSGTSRGFYGYTF
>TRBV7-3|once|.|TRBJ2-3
TGTGCCAGCAGCTCGACTCCCAACACAGATACGCAGTATTTT
CASSSTPNTDTQYF
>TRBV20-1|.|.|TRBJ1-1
TGCAGTGCTAGGAGCTCAGGGGAAGGCAATACTGAAGCTTTCTTT
CSARSSGEGNTEAFF
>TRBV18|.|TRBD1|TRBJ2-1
TGTGCCAGCTCACTAGGACAGGAAGATTACAATGAGCAGTTCTTC
CASSLGQEDYNEQFF
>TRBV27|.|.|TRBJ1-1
TGTGCCAGCAGTTCTCGGCAGGGAGGAAGAACTGAAGCTTTCTTT
CASSSRQGGRTEAFF
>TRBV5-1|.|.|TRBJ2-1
TGCGCCAGCAGCTTTCGGGACGGTTCGGGCAATGAGCAGTTCTTC
CASSFRDGSGNEQFF
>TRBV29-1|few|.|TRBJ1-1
TGCAGCCTGGTTGGGGGGGACACTGAAGCTTTCTTT
CSLVGGDTEAFF
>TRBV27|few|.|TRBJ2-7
TGTGCCAGCACTCCGGCCTACCCGGGAGTCGAGCAGTACTTC
CASTPAYPGVEQYF
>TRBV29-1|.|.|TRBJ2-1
TGCACAACCGAGGGGACCTTGATATATGTTGGGCAGTTCTTC
CTTEGTLIYVGQFF
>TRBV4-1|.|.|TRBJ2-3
TGCGCCAGCAGCCTCGACAGGACGACTAGCACAGATACGCAGTATTTT
CASSLDRTTSTDTQYF
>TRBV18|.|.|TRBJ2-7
TGTGCCAGCTCACTAACAGGGCGATCCTACGGGCAGTACTTC
CASSLTGRSYGQYF
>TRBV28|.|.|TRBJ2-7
TGTGCCAGCACCCGAGGGGCCCACGAGCAGTACTTC
CASTRGAHEQYF
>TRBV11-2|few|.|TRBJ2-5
TGTGCCAGCAGAGGGACGGAGTGGGAGACCCAGTACTTC
CASRGTEWETQYF
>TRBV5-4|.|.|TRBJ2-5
TGTGCCAGCAGTCCAAGGACAGCTGCTGGGGGAGAGACCCAGTACTTC
CASSPRTAAGGETQYF
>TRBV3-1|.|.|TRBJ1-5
TGTGCCAGCAGCCACACACCCGGGAGCAATCAGCCCCAGCATTTT
CASSHTPGSNQPQHF
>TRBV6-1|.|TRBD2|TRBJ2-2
TGTGCCAGCAGTCTCCTGACTAGCTCTTACGCGAACACCGGGGAGCTGTTTTTT
CASSLLTSSYANTGELFF
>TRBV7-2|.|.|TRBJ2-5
TGTGCCAGCAGCTTAGGCCCGGACGGTGAGACCCAGTACTTC
CASSLGPDGETQYF
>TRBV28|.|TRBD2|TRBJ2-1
TGTGCCAGCAGTCGTAGGGCGGGACTAGCGGGGGGCCTCTACAATGAGCAGTTCTTC
CASSRRAGLAGGLYNEQFF
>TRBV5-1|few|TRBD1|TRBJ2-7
TGCGCCAGCAGATGGCCGGGACAGGGTGACGAGCAGTACTTC
CASRWPGQGDEQYF
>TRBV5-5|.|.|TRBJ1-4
TGTGCCAGCAGCTTGGGGGGGACCGAAAAACTGTTTTTT
CASSLGGTEKLFF
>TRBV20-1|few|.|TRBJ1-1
TGCAGGTCGACATCGTTGGTCGACACTGAAGCTTTCTTT
CRSTSLVDTEAFF
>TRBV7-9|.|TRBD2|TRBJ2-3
TGTGCCAGCAGCACGTCGACTAGCGGGGGTATCACAGATACGCAGTATTTT
CASSTSTSGGITDTQYF
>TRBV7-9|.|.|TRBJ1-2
TGTGCCAGCAGTCCTACAATCGGCTACACCTTC
CASSPTIGYTF
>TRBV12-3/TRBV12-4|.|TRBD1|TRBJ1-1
TGTGCCAGCAGCTACCCCGGGACAGGGGTAGCTGAAGCTTTCTTT
CASSYPGTGVAEAFF
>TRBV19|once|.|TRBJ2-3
TGTGCCAGTTCCTCCTTGGACCTCAACACAGATACGCAGTATTTT
CASSSLDLNTDTQYF
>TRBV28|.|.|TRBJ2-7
TGTGCCAGCAGTTTCGGGACAGCGGGGCAGTACTTC
CASSFGTAGQYF
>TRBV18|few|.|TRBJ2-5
TGCGCCAGCTCAGCCCTCCGGGACGCCCAAGAGACCCAGTACTTC
CASSALRDAQETQYF
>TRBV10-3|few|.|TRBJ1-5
TGTGCCATCAGAGCGACAGGATATAGCAATCAGCCCCAGCATTTT
CAIRATGYSNQPQHF
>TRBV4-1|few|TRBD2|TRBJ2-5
TGCGCCAGCAGCCAAACACTAGCGGTCGAGACCCAGTACTTC
CASSQTLAVETQYF
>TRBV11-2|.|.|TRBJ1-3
TGTGCCAGCAGTAGGGGGGCCGGCCCTGGAAACACCATATATTTT
CASSRGAGPGNTIYF
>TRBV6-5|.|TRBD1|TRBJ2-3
TGTGCCAGCAACGACCGACAGGGACCAAGCACAGATACGCAGTATTTT
CASNDRQGPSTDTQYF
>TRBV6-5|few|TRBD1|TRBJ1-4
TGTGCCAGCAGTTACGTACAGGGGGATGAAAAACTGTTTTTT
CASSYVQGDEKLFF
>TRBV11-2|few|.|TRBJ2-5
TGTGCCAGCAGCTTCCCCATGGGAGTACAAGAGACCCAGTACTTC
CASSFPMGVQETQYF
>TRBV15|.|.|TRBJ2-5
TGTGCCACCAGCAGAGAGGAGGCTTTCCAAGAGACCCAGTACTTC
CATSREEAFQETQYF
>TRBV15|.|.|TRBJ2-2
TGTGCCACCAAAGGCACCGGGGAGCTGTTTTTT
CATKGTGELFF
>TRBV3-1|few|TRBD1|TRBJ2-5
TGTGCCAGCAGCCAAAGACAGGGCGGACGGGAGACCCAGTACTTC
CASSQRQGGRETQYF
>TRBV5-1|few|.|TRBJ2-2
TGCGCCAGCAGCTTGGCCTGGGGCGCCGGGATCAATACATTCGCCGGGGAGCTGTTTTTT
CASSLAWGAGINTFAGELFF
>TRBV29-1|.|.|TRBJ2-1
TGCAGCGTTGGGGCACTAGCTGAGCAGTTCTTC
CSVGALAEQFF
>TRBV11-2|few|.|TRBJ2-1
TGTGCCAGCAGCCCCCAAGCCCCCGGGGCGGGTGAGCAGTTCTTC
CASSPQAPGAGEQFF
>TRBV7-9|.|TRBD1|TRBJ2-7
TGTGCCAGCAGCTCTGGGACAGCTCGTAGGGACTACGAGCAGTACTTC
CASSSGTARRDYEQYF
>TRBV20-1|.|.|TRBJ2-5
TGCAGTGCTAGACGTCGGGGGTCAGAGACCCAGTACTTC
CSARRRGSETQYF
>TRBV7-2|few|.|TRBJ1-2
TGTGCCAGCAGCTTGCCCCCGGGGGGGGACGGCTACACCTTC
CASSLPPGGDGYTF